This TCR beta chain was found in a study of blood T cell repertoires in COVID-19. Study-wide background: Both acute and convalescent COVID-19 samples were obtained from the United States, Italy and Spain. The cDNA or gDNA used as material had been derived from T cells, B-cell-depleted T cells, or PBMCs.

V dropped 3 bases and J dropped 0 bases, with 9 bases sitting between them. The V gene's germline CDR1 is DFQATT and CDR2 SNEGSKA (reference sequence). This CDR3 has 14 residues. In the authors' workflow: The assay estimated nucleated cells by amplifying reference gene primers. TCRdb's table, derived via immunoSEQ multiplex PCR, lists solely in-frame clones and lacks some. D and trimming were read from the DNA, whereas the V and J calls and clone size are those reported in that table. This sample has about 240,000 clones, with 80% to 85% found just once. The chain links TRBV20-1 to TRBJ1-3; weak D call: TRBD1 (5 bases). The sequencing input was peripheral blood. The receptor was isolated from an older woman with active or convalescent COVID-19. CDR3 in DNA: TGCAGTGCTAGTAAGGGGTACTCTGGAAACACCATATATTTT. This translates into CSASKGYSGNTIYF.